This is a list of T cell receptor beta chains from one sample in a study of OX40 agonist ivuxolimab in advanced cancers. Sequencing used immunoSEQ multiplex PCR; TCRdb keeps in-frame clones, though not all of them. Here the sample spans 130,000 or so clones, about 94% being singletons. This material consisted of CD4+ or CD8+ T cells sorted from blood, taken in a trial of the OX40 agonist ivuxolimab. The receptors originated from an adult with an advanced solid tumor such as melanoma, head and neck, liver or kidney cancer. CDR3s include the opening cysteine and the closing phenylalanine or tryptophan. The D gene is left open where the match is weak. Clone size is given for some rows only: seen once, a few or many times, or a class if the clone is expanded.

d_call: TRBD1; clone_size: -; v_call: TRBV27; cdr3_length: 16; j_call: TRBJ2-4; cdr3_aa: CASSPWGQGAGNIQYF; cdr3_nt: TGTGCCAGCAGTCCCTGGGGACAGGGGGCCGGAAACATTCAGTACTTC
d_call: TRBD1; clone_size: -; v_call: TRBV4-1; cdr3_length: 15; j_call: TRBJ2-5; cdr3_aa: CASSQQQGSGETQYF; cdr3_nt: TGCGCCAGCAGCCAACAACAGGGGTCAGGAGAGACCCAGTACTTC
d_call: TRBD2; clone_size: -; v_call: TRBV5-1; cdr3_length: 17; j_call: TRBJ2-3; cdr3_aa: CASSPAPSRGGTDTQYF; cdr3_nt: TGCGCCAGCAGCCCGGCCCCCTCGCGGGGGGGCACAGATACGCAGTATTTT
d_call: -; clone_size: -; v_call: TRBV7-6; cdr3_length: 13; j_call: TRBJ2-5; cdr3_aa: CASSLGRKETQYF; cdr3_nt: TGTGCCAGCAGCTTGGGACGGAAAGAGACCCAGTACTTC
d_call: -; clone_size: -; v_call: TRBV28; cdr3_length: 16; j_call: TRBJ1-4; cdr3_aa: CASSSSAGDSYEKLFF; cdr3_nt: TGTGCCAGCAGCTCCTCGGCGGGGGACTCGTATGAAAAACTGTTTTTT
d_call: TRBD2; clone_size: few; v_call: TRBV4-3; cdr3_length: 16; j_call: TRBJ2-7; cdr3_aa: CASSQDLASGRDQQYF; cdr3_nt: TGCGCCAGCAGCCAAGATTTGGCTAGCGGGAGGGACCAGCAGTACTTC
d_call: -; clone_size: -; v_call: TRBV28; cdr3_length: 16; j_call: TRBJ1-5; cdr3_aa: CASTSSLGRRNQPQHF; cdr3_nt: TGTGCCAGCACCTCCTCCCTGGGCCGGCGAAATCAGCCCCAGCATTTT
d_call: -; clone_size: -; v_call: TRBV7-3; cdr3_length: 15; j_call: TRBJ2-2; cdr3_aa: CASSLWGDNTGELFF; cdr3_nt: TGTGCCAGCAGCTTATGGGGGGATAACACCGGGGAGCTGTTTTTT
d_call: -; clone_size: -; v_call: TRBV7-3; cdr3_length: 14; j_call: TRBJ2-3; cdr3_aa: CASSVGGSTDTQYF; cdr3_nt: TGTGCCAGCAGCGTCGGCGGGAGCACAGATACGCAGTATTTT
d_call: TRBD2; clone_size: -; v_call: TRBV28; cdr3_length: 14; j_call: TRBJ2-5; cdr3_aa: CASSLAGVGETQYF; cdr3_nt: TGTGCCAGCAGTTTAGCGGGAGTCGGGGAGACCCAGTACTTC
d_call: -; clone_size: once; v_call: TRBV4-2; cdr3_length: 12; j_call: TRBJ2-5; cdr3_aa: CASSQRGETQYF; cdr3_nt: TGTGCCAGCAGCCAAAGGGGGGAGACCCAGTACTTC
d_call: TRBD2; clone_size: -; v_call: TRBV7-9; cdr3_length: 16; j_call: TRBJ2-2; cdr3_aa: CATPSGGREYTGELFF; cdr3_nt: TGTGCCACCCCCTCGGGGGGGCGGGAGTACACCGGGGAGCTGTTTTTT
d_call: -; clone_size: -; v_call: TRBV25-1; cdr3_length: 13; j_call: TRBJ2-2; cdr3_aa: CASSSVNTGELFF; cdr3_nt: TGTGCCAGCAGTTCAGTGAACACCGGGGAGCTGTTTTTT
d_call: -; clone_size: -; v_call: TRBV11-2; cdr3_length: 14; j_call: TRBJ1-1; cdr3_aa: CASSLGPRNTEAFF; cdr3_nt: TGTGCCAGCAGCTTAGGGCCGCGGAACACTGAAGCTTTCTTT
d_call: -; clone_size: -; v_call: TRBV6-5; cdr3_length: 12; j_call: TRBJ1-6; cdr3_aa: CASSLTNSPLHF; cdr3_nt: TGTGCCAGCAGCCTGACTAATTCACCCCTCCACTTT
d_call: -; clone_size: few; v_call: TRBV6-1; cdr3_length: 13; j_call: TRBJ1-5; cdr3_aa: CASSTRHHQPQHF; cdr3_nt: TGTGCCAGCAGTACCCGACACCATCAGCCCCAGCATTTT
d_call: -; clone_size: -; v_call: TRBV29-1; cdr3_length: 11; j_call: TRBJ1-1; cdr3_aa: CSVEVNTEAFF; cdr3_nt: TGCAGCGTTGAAGTGAACACTGAAGCTTTCTTT
d_call: -; clone_size: few; v_call: TRBV20-1; cdr3_length: 11; j_call: TRBJ1-1; cdr3_aa: CSYADGTEAFF; cdr3_nt: TGCAGTTACGCCGACGGAACTGAAGCTTTCTTT
d_call: TRBD2; clone_size: -; v_call: TRBV4-2; cdr3_length: 19; j_call: TRBJ2-5; cdr3_aa: CASSQDLKRATSGTETQYF; cdr3_nt: TGTGCCAGCAGCCAAGATCTCAAAAGGGCTACTAGCGGCACGGAGACCCAGTACTTC
d_call: -; clone_size: -; v_call: TRBV28; cdr3_length: 14; j_call: TRBJ2-7; cdr3_aa: CASTSGGLTYEQYF; cdr3_nt: TGTGCCAGCACCTCGGGGGGCTTAACCTACGAGCAGTACTTC
d_call: -; clone_size: -; v_call: TRBV19; cdr3_length: 13; j_call: TRBJ2-3; cdr3_aa: CASRAPSTDTQYF; cdr3_nt: TGTGCCAGTAGGGCCCCTAGCACAGATACGCAGTATTTT
d_call: TRBD2; clone_size: -; v_call: TRBV19; cdr3_length: 14; j_call: TRBJ2-1; cdr3_aa: CASSDGTTYNEQFF; cdr3_nt: TGTGCCAGTAGTGACGGGACTACCTACAATGAGCAGTTCTTC
d_call: -; clone_size: -; v_call: TRBV6-6; cdr3_length: 13; j_call: TRBJ1-2; cdr3_aa: CASSRWGYYGYTF; cdr3_nt: TGTGCCAGCAGTCGCTGGGGCTACTATGGCTACACCTTC
d_call: -; clone_size: -; v_call: TRBV19; cdr3_length: 15; j_call: TRBJ1-1; cdr3_aa: CASSIIGGREKEAFF; cdr3_nt: TGTGCCAGTAGTATAATCGGGGGGCGCGAGAAGGAAGCTTTCTTT
d_call: TRBD1; clone_size: -; v_call: TRBV5-6; cdr3_length: 15; j_call: TRBJ2-1; cdr3_aa: CASSMTGTGPNEQFF; cdr3_nt: TGTGCCAGCAGCATGACCGGGACAGGGCCCAATGAGCAGTTCTTC
d_call: -; clone_size: -; v_call: TRBV7-6; cdr3_length: 15; j_call: TRBJ1-4; cdr3_aa: CASSSVGRGGEKLFF; cdr3_nt: TGTGCCAGCAGCTCCGTCGGCAGGGGAGGAGAAAAACTGTTTTTT
d_call: -; clone_size: -; v_call: TRBV10-1; cdr3_length: 15; j_call: TRBJ2-7; cdr3_aa: CASLKRGAAAYEQYF; cdr3_nt: TGCGCCAGCCTGAAAAGGGGGGCAGCCGCCTACGAGCAGTACTTC
d_call: TRBD2; clone_size: -; v_call: TRBV7-3; cdr3_length: 15; j_call: TRBJ2-2; cdr3_aa: CASSSGLAGGGELFF; cdr3_nt: TGTGCCAGCAGCTCGGGACTAGCGGGAGGCGGGGAGCTGTTTTTT
d_call: TRBD2; clone_size: once; v_call: TRBV2; cdr3_length: 15; j_call: TRBJ2-1; cdr3_aa: CASTDSGSRINEQFF; cdr3_nt: TGTGCCAGCACTGATAGCGGGAGCAGGATCAATGAGCAGTTCTTC